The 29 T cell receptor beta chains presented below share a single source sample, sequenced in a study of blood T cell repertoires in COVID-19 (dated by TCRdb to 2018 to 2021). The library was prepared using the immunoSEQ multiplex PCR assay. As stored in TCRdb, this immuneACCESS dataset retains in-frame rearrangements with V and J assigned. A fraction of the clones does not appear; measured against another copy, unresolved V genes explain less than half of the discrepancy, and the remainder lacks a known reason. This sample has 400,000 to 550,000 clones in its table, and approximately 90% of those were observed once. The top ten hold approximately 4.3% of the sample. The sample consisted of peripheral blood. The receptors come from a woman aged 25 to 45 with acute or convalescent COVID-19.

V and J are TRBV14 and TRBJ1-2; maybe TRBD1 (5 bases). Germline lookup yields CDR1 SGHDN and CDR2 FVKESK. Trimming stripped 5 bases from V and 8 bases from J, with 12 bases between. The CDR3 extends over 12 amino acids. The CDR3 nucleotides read TGTGCCAGCAGCGGGCAGGGATACGGCTACACCTTC. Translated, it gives CASSGQGYGYTF.

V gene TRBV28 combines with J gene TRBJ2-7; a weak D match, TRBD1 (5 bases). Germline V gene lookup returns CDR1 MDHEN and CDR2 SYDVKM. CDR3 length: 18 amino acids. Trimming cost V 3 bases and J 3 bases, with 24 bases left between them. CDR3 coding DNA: TGTGCCAGCAGTTTTCAGGCAGGGTCCAGGTCGTTAGGCTACGAGCAGTACTTC. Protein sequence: CASSFQAGSRSLGYEQYF.

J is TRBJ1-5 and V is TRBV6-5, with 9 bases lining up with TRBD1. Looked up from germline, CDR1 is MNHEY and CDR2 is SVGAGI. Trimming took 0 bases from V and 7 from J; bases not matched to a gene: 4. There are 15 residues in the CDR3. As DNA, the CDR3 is TGTGCCAGCAGTTACTCGAGGACAGGGGTACAGCCCCAGCATTTT. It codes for CASSYSRTGVQPQHF.

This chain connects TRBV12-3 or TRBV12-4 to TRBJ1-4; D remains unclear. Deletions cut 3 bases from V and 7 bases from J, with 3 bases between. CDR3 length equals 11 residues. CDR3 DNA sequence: TGTGCCAGCAGTTTTAGTGAAAAACTGTTTTTT. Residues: CASSFSEKLFF.

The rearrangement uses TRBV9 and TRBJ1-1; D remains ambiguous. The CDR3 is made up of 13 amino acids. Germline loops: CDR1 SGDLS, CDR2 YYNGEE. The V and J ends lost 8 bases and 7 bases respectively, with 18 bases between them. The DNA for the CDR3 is TGTGCCAGTAACAGAGAACCGGTCAGTGAAGCTTTCTTT. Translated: CASNREPVSEAFF.

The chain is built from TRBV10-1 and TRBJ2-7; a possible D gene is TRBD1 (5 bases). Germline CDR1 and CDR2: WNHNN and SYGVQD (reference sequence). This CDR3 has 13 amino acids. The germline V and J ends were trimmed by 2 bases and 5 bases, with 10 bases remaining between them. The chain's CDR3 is CASSEQGLDEQYF. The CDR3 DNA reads TGCGCCAGCAGTGAGCAGGGTCTGGACGAGCAGTACTTC.

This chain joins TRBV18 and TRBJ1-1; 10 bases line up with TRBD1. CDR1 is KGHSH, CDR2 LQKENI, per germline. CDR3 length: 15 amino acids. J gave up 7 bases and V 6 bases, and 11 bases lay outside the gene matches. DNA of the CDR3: TGTGCCAGCTCTCCGGGACAGGGGTTACTCGTTGAAGCTTTCTTT. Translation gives CASSPGQGLLVEAFF.

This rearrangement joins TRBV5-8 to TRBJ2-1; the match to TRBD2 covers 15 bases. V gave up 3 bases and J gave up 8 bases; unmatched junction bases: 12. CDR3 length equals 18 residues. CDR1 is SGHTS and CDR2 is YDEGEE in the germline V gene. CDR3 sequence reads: CASSWGRTSGGAAYEQFF. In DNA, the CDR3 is TGTGCCAGCAGCTGGGGCCGGACTAGCGGGGGGGCGGCCTATGAGCAGTTCTTC.

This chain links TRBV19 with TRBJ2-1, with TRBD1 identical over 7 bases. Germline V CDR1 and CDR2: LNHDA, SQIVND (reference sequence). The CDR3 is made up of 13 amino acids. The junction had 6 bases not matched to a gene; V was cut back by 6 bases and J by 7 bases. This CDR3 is CASSTGAPNEQFF. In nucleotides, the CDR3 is TGTGCCAGTAGCACAGGGGCCCCGAATGAGCAGTTCTTC.

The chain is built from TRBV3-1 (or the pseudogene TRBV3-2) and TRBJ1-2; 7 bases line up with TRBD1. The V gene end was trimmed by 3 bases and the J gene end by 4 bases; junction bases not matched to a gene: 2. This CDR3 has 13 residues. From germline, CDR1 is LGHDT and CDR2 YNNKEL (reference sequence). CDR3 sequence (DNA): TGTGCCAGCAGCCAGACAGGGTTCTATGGCTACACCTTC. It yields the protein CASSQTGFYGYTF.

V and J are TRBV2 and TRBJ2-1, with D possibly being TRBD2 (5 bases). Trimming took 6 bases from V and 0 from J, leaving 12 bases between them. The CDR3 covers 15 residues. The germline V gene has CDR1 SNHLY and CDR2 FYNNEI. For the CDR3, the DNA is TGTGCCAGCAGGGACTTCTCGAGCTCCTACAATGAGCAGTTCTTC. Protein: CASRDFSSSYNEQFF.

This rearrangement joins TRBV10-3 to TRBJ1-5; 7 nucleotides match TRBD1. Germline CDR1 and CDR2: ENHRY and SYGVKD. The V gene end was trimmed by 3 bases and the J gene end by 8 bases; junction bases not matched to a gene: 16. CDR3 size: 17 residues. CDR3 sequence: CAISESALRDREKPQHF. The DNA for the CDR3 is TGTGCCATCAGTGAATCAGCTCTCAGGGACAGAGAAAAGCCCCAGCATTTT.

In DNA, the CDR3 is TGTGCCACCAGCAGAGAGGACCTCCGGGGTCAGCCCCAGCATTTT. Translation gives CATSREDLRGQPQHF. V and J are TRBV15 and TRBJ1-5; D uncertain. Germline V lookup: CDR1 LNHNV, CDR2 YYDKDF (reference sequence). Trimming removed 0 bases from V and 6 bases from J, with 12 bases in between. The CDR3 sequence is 15 residues long. The full variable domain, rest sourced from reference TRBV15 and TRBJ1-5, is DAMVIQNPRYQVTQFGKPVTLSCSQTLNHNVMYWYQQKSSQAPKLLFHYYDKDFNNEADTPDNFQSRRPNTSFCFLDIRSPGLGDTAMYLCATSREDLRGQPQHFGDGTRLSIL.

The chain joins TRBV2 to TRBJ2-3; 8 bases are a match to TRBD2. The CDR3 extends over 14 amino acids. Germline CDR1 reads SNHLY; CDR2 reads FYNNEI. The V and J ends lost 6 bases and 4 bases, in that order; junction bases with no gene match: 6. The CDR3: CASSREGLADTQYF. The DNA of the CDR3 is TGTGCCAGCAGCCGGGAGGGGCTGGCAGATACGCAGTATTTT.

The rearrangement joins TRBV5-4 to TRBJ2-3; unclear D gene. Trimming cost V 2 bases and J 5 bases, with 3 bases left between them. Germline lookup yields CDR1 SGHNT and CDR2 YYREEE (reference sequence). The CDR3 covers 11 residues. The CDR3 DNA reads TGTGCCAGCAGCTTTCGAGATACGCAGTATTTT. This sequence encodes CASSFRDTQYF.

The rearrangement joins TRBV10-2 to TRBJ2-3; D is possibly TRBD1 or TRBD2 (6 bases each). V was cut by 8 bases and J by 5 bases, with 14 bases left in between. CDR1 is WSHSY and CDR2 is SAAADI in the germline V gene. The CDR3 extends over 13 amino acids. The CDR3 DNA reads TGCGCCAGCTGTGGGGGGCGCTTAGATACGCAGTATTTT. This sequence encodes CASCGGRLDTQYF.

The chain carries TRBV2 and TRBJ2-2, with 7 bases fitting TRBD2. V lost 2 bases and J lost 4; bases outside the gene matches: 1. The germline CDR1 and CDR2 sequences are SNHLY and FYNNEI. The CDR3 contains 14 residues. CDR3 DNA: TGTGCCAGCAGTGAAAGCGGGGTCACCGGGGAGCTGTTTTTT. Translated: CASSESGVTGELFF. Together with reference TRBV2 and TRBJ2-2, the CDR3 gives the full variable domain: EPEVTQTPSHQVTQMGQEVILRCVPISNHLYFYWYRQILGQKVEFLVSFYNNEISEKSEIFDDQFSVERPDGSNFTLKIRSTKLEDSAMYFCASSESGVTGELFFGEGSRLTVL.

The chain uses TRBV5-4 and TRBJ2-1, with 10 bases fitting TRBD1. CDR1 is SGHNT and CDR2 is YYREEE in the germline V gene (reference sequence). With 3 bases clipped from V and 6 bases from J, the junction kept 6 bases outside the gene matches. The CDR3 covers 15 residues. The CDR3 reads CASSYRDRGGNEQFF. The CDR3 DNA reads TGTGCCAGCAGCTACCGGGACAGGGGCGGCAATGAGCAGTTCTTC. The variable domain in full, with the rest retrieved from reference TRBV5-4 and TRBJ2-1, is ETGVTQSPTHLIKTRGQQVTLRCSSQSGHNTVSWYQQALGQGPQFIFQYYREEENGRGNFPPRFSGLQFPNYSSELNVNALELDDSALYLCASSYRDRGGNEQFFGPGTRLTVL.

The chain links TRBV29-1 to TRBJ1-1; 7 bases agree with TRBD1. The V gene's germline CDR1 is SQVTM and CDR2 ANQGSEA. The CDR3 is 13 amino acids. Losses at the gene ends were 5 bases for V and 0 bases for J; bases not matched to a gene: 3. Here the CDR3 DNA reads TGCAGCGTTCTCGGGACAGTGAACACTGAAGCTTTCTTT. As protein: CSVLGTVNTEAFF.

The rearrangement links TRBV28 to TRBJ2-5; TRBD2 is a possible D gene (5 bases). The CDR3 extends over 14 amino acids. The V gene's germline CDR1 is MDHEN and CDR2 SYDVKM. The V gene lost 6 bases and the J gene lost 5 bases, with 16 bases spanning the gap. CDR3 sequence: CASRTGIPRETQYF. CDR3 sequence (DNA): TGTGCCAGCAGGACGGGAATCCCGCGGGAGACCCAGTACTTC. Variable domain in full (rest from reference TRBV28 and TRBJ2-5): DVKVTQSSRYLVKRTGEKVFLECVQDMDHENMFWYRQDPGLGLRLIYFSYDVKMKEKGDIPEGYSVSREKKERFSLILESASTNQTSMYLCASRTGIPRETQYFGPGTRLLVL.

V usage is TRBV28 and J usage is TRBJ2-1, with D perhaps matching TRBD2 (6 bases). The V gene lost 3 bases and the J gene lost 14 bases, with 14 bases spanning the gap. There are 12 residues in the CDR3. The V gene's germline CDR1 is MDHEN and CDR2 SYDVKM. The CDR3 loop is CASSFPGTEEFF. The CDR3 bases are TGTGCCAGCAGTTTCCCCGGGACTGAAGAGTTCTTC.

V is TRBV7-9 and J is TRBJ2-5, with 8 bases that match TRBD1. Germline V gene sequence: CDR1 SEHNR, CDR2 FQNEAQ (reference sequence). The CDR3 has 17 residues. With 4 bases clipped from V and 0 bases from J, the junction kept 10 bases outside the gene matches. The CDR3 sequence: CASSSTWSRGHQETQYF. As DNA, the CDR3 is TGTGCCAGCAGCTCGACGTGGAGCAGGGGGCACCAAGAGACCCAGTACTTC.

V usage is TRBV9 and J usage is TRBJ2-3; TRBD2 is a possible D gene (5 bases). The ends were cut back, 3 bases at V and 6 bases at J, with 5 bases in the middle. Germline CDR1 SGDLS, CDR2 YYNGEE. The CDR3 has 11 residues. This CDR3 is CASSAGDTQYF. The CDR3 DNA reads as TGTGCCAGCAGCGCGGGGGATACGCAGTATTTT.

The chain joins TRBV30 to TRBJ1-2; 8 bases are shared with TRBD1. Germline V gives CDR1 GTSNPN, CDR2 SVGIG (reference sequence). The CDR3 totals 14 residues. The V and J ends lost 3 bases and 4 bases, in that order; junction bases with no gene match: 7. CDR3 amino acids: CAWSQGARAYGYTF. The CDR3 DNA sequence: TGTGCCTGGAGCCAGGGGGCGCGCGCCTATGGCTACACCTTC.

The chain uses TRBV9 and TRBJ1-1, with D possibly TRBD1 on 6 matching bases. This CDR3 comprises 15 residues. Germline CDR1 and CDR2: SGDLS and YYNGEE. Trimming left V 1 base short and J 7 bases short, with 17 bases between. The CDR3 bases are TGTGCCAGCAGCGTATCTGGACAGAGGAGAGATGAAGCTTTCTTT. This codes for CASSVSGQRRDEAFF.

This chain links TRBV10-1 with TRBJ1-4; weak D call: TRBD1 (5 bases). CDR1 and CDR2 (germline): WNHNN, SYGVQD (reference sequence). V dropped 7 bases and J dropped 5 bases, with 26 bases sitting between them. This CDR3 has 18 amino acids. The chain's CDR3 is CASTLRGNSRIWNEKLFF. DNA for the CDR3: TGCGCCAGCACCCTAAGGGGCAACAGTCGAATTTGGAATGAAAAACTGTTTTTT.

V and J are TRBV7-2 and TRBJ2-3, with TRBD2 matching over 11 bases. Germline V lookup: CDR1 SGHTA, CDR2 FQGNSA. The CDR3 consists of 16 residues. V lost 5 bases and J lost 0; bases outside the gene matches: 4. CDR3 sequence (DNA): TGTGCCAGCAGCACCACTAGCGGGAGTAGCACAGATACGCAGTATTTT. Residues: CASSTTSGSSTDTQYF. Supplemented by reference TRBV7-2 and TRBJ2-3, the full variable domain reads GAGVSQSPSNKVTEKGKDVELRCDPISGHTALYWYRQSLGQGLEFLIYFQGNSAPDKSGLPSDRFSAERTGGSVSTLTIQRTQQEDSAVYLCASSTTSGSSTDTQYFGPGTRLTVL.

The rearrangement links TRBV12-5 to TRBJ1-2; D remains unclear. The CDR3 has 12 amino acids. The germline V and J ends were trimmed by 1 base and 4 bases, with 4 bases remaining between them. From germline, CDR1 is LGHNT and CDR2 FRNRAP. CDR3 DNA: TGTGCTAGTGGTTTGGCTAGCTATGGCTACACCTTC. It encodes CASGLASYGYTF.

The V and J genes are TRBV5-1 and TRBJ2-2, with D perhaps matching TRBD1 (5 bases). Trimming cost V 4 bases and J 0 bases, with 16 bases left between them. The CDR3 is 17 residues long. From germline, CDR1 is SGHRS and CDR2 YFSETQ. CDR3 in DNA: TGCGCCAGCAGCCCCAGGGCGAGACTCGCGAACACCGGGGAGCTGTTTTTT. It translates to CASSPRARLANTGELFF.